Reported below is one TCR beta chain. CDR3 length equals 13 residues. The V end lost 3 bases, the J end lost 6 bases, and 9 bases lay between the germline ends. The record originates from a study of blood T cell repertoires in COVID-19. About the study: Sample material is recorded as cDNA or gDNA derived from T cells, B-cell-depleted T cells, or PBMCs.

In the source study's methods: Quantification of nucleated cells was approximated via reference gene primer amplification. Repertoires were generated with immunoSEQ multiplex PCR, while TCRdb's copy carries only in-frame clones and drops some. That table furnishes V, J and clone size, whereas the DNA furnished D and trimming. The sample contains more than 200,000 clones, around 87% of which appear only once. Followed longitudinally, the Seattle patients had been enrolled during active infection. Sequenced material: peripheral blood. V usage is TRBV12-3 or TRBV12-4 and J usage is TRBJ1-3; D not resolved. The receptor was derived from an older woman with COVID-19, enrolled during active disease. The CDR3 sequence: CASSFSPSNTIYF. CDR3 DNA: TGTGCCAGCAGTTTCTCTCCGTCAAACACCATATATTTT.